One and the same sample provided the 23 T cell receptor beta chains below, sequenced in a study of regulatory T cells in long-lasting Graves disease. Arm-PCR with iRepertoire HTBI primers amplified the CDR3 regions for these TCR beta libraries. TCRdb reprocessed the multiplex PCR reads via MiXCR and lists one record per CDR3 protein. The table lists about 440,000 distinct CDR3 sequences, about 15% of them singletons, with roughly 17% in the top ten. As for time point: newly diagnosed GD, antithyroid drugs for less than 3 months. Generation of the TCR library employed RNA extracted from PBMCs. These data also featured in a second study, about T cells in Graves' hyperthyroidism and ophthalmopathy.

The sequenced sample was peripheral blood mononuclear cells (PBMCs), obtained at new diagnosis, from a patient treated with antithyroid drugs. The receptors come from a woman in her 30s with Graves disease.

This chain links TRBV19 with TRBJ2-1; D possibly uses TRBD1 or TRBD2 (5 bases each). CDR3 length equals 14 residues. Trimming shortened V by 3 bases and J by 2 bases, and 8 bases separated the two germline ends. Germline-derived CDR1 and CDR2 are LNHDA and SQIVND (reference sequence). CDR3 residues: CASSMGRPYNEQFF. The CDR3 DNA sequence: TGTGCCAGTAGTATGGGACGACCCTACAATGAGCAGTTCTTC. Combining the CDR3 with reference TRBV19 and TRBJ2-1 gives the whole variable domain DGGITQSPKYLFRKEGQNVTLSCEQNLNHDAMYWYRQDPGQGLRLIYYSQIVNDFQKGDIAEGYSVSREKKESFPLTVTSAQKNPTAFYLCASSMGRPYNEQFFGPGTRLTVL.

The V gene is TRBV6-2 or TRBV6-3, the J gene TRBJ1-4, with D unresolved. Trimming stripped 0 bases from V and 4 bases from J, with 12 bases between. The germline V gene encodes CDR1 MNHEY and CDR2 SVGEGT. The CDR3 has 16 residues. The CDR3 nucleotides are TGTGCCAGCAGTTACTCGAAGGGATTGGGTAATGAAAAACTGTTTTTT. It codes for CASSYSKGLGNEKLFF.

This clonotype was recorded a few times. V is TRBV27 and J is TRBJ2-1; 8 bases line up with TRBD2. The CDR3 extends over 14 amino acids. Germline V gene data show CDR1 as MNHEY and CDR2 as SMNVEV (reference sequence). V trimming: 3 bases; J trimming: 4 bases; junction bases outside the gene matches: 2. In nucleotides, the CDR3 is TGTGCCAGCAGTTTCCAGCGGGGGTACAATGAGCAGTTCTTC. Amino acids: CASSFQRGYNEQFF.

The CDR3 protein is CASSSPGTKGTGELFF. CDR3 nucleotide sequence: TGTGCCAGCAGCTCCCCCGGAACCAAGGGCACCGGGGAGCTGTTTTTT. This chain uses TRBV5-4 with TRBJ2-2, with unresolved D. Germline V gene data show CDR1 as SGHNT and CDR2 as YYREEE (reference sequence). The V end lost 3 bases, the J end lost 4 bases, and 16 bases lay between the germline ends. This CDR3 is 16 amino acids long. The full variable domain, in which reference TRBV5-4 and TRBJ2-2 provide the parts outside the CDR3, is ETGVTQSPTHLIKTRGQQVTLRCSSQSGHNTVSWYQQALGQGPQFIFQYYREEENGRGNFPPRFSGLQFPNYSSELNVNALELDDSALYLCASSSPGTKGTGELFFGEGSRLTVL.

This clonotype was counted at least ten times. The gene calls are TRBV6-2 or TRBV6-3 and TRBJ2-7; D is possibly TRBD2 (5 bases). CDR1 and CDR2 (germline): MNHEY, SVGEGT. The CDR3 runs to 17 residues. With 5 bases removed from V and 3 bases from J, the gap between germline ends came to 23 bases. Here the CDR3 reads CASSELSGSIRGYEQYF. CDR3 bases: TGTGCCAGCAGTGAGTTAAGCGGCTCAATCCGGGGCTACGAGCAGTACTTC.

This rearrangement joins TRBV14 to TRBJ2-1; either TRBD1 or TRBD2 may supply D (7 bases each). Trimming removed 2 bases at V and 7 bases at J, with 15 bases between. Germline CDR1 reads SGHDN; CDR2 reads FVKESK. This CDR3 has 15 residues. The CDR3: CASSQRAGGGNEQFF. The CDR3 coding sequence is TGTGCCAGCAGCCAAAGGGCAGGGGGAGGGAATGAGCAGTTCTTC.

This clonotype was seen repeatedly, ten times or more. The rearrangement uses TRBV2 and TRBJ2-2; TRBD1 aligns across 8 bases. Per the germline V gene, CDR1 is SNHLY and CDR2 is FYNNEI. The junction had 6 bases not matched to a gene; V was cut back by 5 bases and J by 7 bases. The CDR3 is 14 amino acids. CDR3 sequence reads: CASSSQGAIGELFF. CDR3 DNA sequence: TGTGCCAGCAGTAGCCAGGGGGCTATCGGGGAGCTGTTTTTT. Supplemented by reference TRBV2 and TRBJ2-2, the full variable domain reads EPEVTQTPSHQVTQMGQEVILRCVPISNHLYFYWYRQILGQKVEFLVSFYNNEISEKSEIFDDQFSVERPDGSNFTLKIRSTKLEDSAMYFCASSSQGAIGELFFGEGSRLTVL.

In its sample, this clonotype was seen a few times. CDR3 protein: CASSQDRNGFRYF. As DNA, the CDR3 is TGCGCCAGCAGCCAAGATAGGAACGGTTTTCGGTACTTC. The V call is TRBV4-1, the J call TRBJ2-7, with unresolved D. The V gene lost 0 bases and the J gene lost 12 bases, with 15 bases spanning the gap. This CDR3 has 13 residues. Germline V gene data show CDR1 as MGHRA and CDR2 as YSYEKL.

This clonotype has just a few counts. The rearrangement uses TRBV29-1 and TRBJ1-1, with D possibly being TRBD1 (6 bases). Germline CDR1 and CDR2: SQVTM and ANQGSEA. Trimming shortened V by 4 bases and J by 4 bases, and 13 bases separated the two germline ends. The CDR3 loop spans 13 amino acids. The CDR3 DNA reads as TGCAGCGTTGGATCACAGGGTGGCACTGAAGCTTTCTTT. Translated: CSVGSQGGTEAFF.

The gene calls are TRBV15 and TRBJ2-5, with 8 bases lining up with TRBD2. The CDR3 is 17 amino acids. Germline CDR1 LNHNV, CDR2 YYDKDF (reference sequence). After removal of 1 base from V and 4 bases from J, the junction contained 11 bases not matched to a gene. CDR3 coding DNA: TGTGCCACCAGCAGAGGAGATGGTGGTCTAGCGGGAGAGACCCAGTACTTC. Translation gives CATSRGDGGLAGETQYF.

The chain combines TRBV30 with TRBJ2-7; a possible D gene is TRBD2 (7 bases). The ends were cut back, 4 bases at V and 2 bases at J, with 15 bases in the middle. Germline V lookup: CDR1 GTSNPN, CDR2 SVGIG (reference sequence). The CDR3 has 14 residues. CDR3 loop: CAWTPKGGAYEQYF. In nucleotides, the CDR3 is TGTGCCTGGACCCCTAAAGGGGGGGCCTACGAGCAGTACTTC.

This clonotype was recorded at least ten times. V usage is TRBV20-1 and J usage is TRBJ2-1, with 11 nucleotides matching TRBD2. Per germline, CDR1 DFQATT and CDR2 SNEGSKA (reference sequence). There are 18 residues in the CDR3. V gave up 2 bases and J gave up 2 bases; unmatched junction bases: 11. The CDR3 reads CSARYWTRLAGPYNEQFF. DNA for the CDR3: TGCAGTGCTAGATACTGGACACGACTAGCGGGACCCTACAATGAGCAGTTCTTC.

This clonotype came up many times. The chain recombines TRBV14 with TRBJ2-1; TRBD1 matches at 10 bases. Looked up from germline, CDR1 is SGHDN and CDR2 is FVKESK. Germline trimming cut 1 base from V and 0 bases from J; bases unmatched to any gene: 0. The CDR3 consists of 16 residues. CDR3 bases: TGTGCCAGCAGCCAAGGGACAGGGGGCTCCTACAATGAGCAGTTCTTC. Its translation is CASSQGTGGSYNEQFF.

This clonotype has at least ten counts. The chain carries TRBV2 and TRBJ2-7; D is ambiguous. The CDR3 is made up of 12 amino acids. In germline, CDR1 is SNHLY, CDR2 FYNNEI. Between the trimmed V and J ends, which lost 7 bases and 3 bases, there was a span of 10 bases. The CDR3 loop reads CASTLTHYEQYF. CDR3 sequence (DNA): TGTGCCAGCACCCTCACACACTACGAGCAGTACTTC.

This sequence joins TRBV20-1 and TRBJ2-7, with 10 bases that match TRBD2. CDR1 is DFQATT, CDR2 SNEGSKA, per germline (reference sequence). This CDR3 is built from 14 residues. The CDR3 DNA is TGCAGCAACCGGCTAGCGGGAGTCTCCTACGAGCAGTACTTC. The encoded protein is CSNRLAGVSYEQYF.

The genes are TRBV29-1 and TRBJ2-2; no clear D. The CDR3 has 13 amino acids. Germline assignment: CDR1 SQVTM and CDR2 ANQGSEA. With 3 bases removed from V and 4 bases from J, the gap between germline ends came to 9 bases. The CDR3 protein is CSVDISSTGELFF. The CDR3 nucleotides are TGCAGCGTTGATATTAGCTCCACCGGGGAGCTGTTTTTT.

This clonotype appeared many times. As DNA, the CDR3 is TGTGCCAGCAGTTTATACGCAGGGCTTAACTTCTATGGCTACACCTTC. It translates to CASSLYAGLNFYGYTF. The rearrangement links TRBV12-3 or TRBV12-4 to TRBJ1-2; the D gene is possibly TRBD1 (5 bases). The CDR3 has 16 residues. V was trimmed by 2 bases and J by 4 bases, leaving 17 bases between them.

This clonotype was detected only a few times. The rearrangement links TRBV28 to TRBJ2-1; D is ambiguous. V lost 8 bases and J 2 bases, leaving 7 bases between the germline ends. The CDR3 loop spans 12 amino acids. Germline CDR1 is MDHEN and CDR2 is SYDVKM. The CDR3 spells CASGVPYNEQFF. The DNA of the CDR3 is TGTGCCAGCGGGGTTCCCTACAATGAGCAGTTCTTC.

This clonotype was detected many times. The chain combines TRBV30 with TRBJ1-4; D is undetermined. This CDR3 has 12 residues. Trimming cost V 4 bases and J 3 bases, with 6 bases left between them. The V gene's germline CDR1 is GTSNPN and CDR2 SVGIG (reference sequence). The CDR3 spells CAWKFANEKLFF. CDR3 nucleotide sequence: TGTGCCTGGAAGTTCGCTAATGAAAAACTGTTTTTT.

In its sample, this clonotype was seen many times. Here the CDR3 DNA reads TGTGCCAGCAGCCAGGGAACGGGAAATAATGAGCAGTTCTTC. Translation gives CASSQGTGNNEQFF. This chain joins TRBV3-1 and TRBJ2-1, with D possibly being TRBD2 (5 bases). The V and J ends lost 3 bases and 7 bases respectively, with 13 bases between them. The CDR3 is made up of 14 amino acids. Per the germline V gene, CDR1 is LGHDT and CDR2 is YNNKEL (reference sequence).

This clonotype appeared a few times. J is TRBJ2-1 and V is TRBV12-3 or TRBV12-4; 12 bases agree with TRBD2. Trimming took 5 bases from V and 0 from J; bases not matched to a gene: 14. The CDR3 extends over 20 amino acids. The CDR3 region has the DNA TGTGCCAGCAGTCCGCAGACTAGCGGGAGTTTGCTTAGCTCCTACAATGAGCAGTTCTTC. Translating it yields CASSPQTSGSLLSSYNEQFF.

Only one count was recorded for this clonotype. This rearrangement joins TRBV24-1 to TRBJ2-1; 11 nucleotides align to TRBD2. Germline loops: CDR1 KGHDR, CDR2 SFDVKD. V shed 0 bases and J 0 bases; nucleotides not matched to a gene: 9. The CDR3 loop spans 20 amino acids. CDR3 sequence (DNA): TGTGCCACCAGTGATTTGCAGGCTAGCGGGAGGTTAGGCTCCTACAATGAGCAGTTCTTC. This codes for CATSDLQASGRLGSYNEQFF.

DNA for the CDR3: TGTGCCAGCAGCATAGGACTAGCGGGAGGCGATGAGCAGTTCTTC. Translation gives CASSIGLAGGDEQFF. This chain connects TRBV28 to TRBJ2-1; the match to TRBD2 covers 14 bases. Germline V gene lookup returns CDR1 MDHEN and CDR2 SYDVKM. Unmatched junction bases numbered 6, after V lost 6 bases and J lost 8 bases. This CDR3 is built from 15 residues.